Reported below is one TCR beta chain. Its antigen is currently unknown. The data originate from a study of CD8 T cells in Susac syndrome. The RNA input was about 0.5 to 1 ug, and it was reverse transcribed with random hexamers. One entry per CDR3 protein, called by TCRdb with MiXCR from the immunoSEQ multiplex PCR reads. Of some 110,000 distinct CDR3 sequences detected, roughly 95% appear once; the ten largest clones hold about 0.41%. Study findings and constraints: A handful of Susac-specific public clones appeared in CD8+ TEMRA repertoires, and roughly 15 in total CD8+ repertoires.

The junction had 10 bases not matched to a gene; V was cut back by 4 bases and J by 0 bases. The CDR3 contains 19 residues. This chain links TRBV12-3 or TRBV12-4 with TRBJ2-3; the match to TRBD2 covers 13 bases. This TCR was sampled from a human donor with Susac syndrome. Sequenced input: CD8+ T cells from PBMCs. CDR3 coding DNA: TGTGCCAGCAGTTCCCCGACTAGCGGGGGGCTAGCTAGCACAGATACGCAGTATTTT. As protein: CASSSPTSGGLASTDTQYF.